Detailed here is one T cell receptor (beta chain). No antigen is known for it. It has no much larger one-base neighbor in the sample; base qualities were not kept. Collaborating institutions collected whole blood in K2EDTA tubes following their own protocols. Collaborator samples were shipped for TCRbeta analysis as frozen whole blood, isolated PBMCs, or DNA extracted from either sample type. The immunoSEQ Assay, a bias-controlled multiplex PCR, was used to amplify TCRbeta CDR3 regions from genomic DNA. Per the authors' processing: Nucleated cell counts per sample were estimated from amplification of reference gene primers within the assay. To quantify the absolute abundance of each unique TCRbeta CDR3 rearrangement, sequence reads were collapsed and filtered. Productive Simpson clonality was computed per sample as the square root of Simpson's diversity index over productive rearrangements. Imported from immuneACCESS, the table was reduced by TCRdb to in-frame sequences with V and J called. These copies leave out some clones; in studies compared against another copy, an unresolved V gene accounts for under half, and the cause of the remainder is not known. That table is the source of V, J and clone size, and D and trimming were worked out from the DNA. In all, the sample holds a few hundred thousand clones, and roughly 88% of those were seen once. Approximately 13% of the sample is held by the ten biggest clonotypes.

This sample is drawn from a study of blood T cell repertoires in COVID-19 (dated by TCRdb to the early 2020s). Some background on the complete study: Samples covering the acute and convalescent phases of COVID-19 were provided by collaborators in the United States, Italy and Spain. The material from the prospective study consisted of cDNA or gDNA derived from T cells, B-cell-depleted T cells, or PBMCs. Deeply sampled blood TCRbeta repertoires from subjects exposed to, actively infected with, or recovered from COVID-19 were included in the dataset. The repertoires were released in a freely available public database intended as a resource for research on the immune response to SARS-CoV-2. The samples were drawn from the first 160 participants of the ongoing ImmuneRACE study and from 950 to 1,500 subjects provided by 6 global collaborators. Nearly every sample came with metadata listing a de-identified subject ID, COVID-19 status, age in years and sex. Where available, HLA class I and class II types were obtained from metadata supplied by the sample provider rather than from assay-based typing.

Beyond this particular receptor, the publication reports: The amount of clinical and demographic metadata varied by source and participant and was provided uncurated.

Sequenced input: peripheral blood. This clonotype was obtained from an elderly man with acute or convalescent COVID-19.

The nucleotide sequence is given as TGTGCCAGCAGTTACTCGAGGGGGCGGTTCGCTGAAGCTTTCTTT. Its product reads: CASSYSRGRFAEAFF. This chain joins TRBV6-5 to TRBJ1-1; 7 middle bases align to TRBD1. The cysteine opens and the phenylalanine closes a CDR3 of 15 amino acids. Only CDR3 DNA is held: 45 bases, read in frame from base 1. V is cut back by 0 bases and J by 6 bases, with 7 bases in the junction unmatched. CDR1 MNHEY and CDR2 SVGAGI are derived from the germline V gene.